These 17 T cell receptor beta chains originate from one sample sequenced in a study of blood T cell repertoires in COVID-19. Sequencing used immunoSEQ multiplex PCR; TCRdb keeps in-frame clones, though not all of them. The sample includes some 120,000 clones, approximately 80% seen only once; the top ten take less than 20%. Sequencing was carried out using peripheral blood. The source is a woman aged 45 to 65 with acute or convalescent COVID-19.

This rearrangement joins TRBV5-1 to TRBJ2-1; 7 bases fit TRBD1. The CDR3 is made up of 14 amino acids. Trimming at V came to 5 bases and at J to 6 bases, leaving 8 bases not matched to a gene. The V gene's germline CDR1 is SGHRS and CDR2 YFSETQ. CDR3 bases: TGCGCCAGCAGACCCCGACAGGGTACCAATGAGCAGTTCTTC. As protein: CASRPRQGTNEQFF.

The CDR3 loop is CASSDNSGNTIYF. As DNA, the CDR3 is TGTGCCAGCAGTGACAACTCTGGAAACACCATATATTTT. The chain uses TRBV12-3 or TRBV12-4 and TRBJ1-3, with D uncertain. Trimming shortened V by 5 bases and J by 0 bases, and 5 bases separated the two germline ends. CDR3 size: 13 residues.

The genes are TRBV12-5 and TRBJ2-6; no definite D call. The CDR3 sequence is 17 residues long. Germline loops: CDR1 LGHNT, CDR2 FRNRAP. V was cut by 2 bases and J by 0 bases, with 11 bases left in between. The CDR3 DNA is TGTGCTAGTGGTTTGTCCGACACATTCTCTGGGGCCAACGTCCTGACTTTC. Translated, it gives CASGLSDTFSGANVLTF.

CDR3 DNA: TGCGCCAGCAGCCTAGGACAGGTCCCCGGGGAGCTGTTTTTT. It is translated as CASSLGQVPGELFF. The chain employs TRBV5-1 and TRBJ2-2, with 7 nucleotides matching TRBD1. The CDR3 has 14 residues. In germline, CDR1 is SGHRS, CDR2 YFSETQ. Trimming at V came to 4 bases and at J to 6 bases, leaving 6 bases not matched to a gene.

The CDR3 is CASSLEEGSYNEQFF. The CDR3 DNA is TGTGCCAGCAGCCTAGAGGAGGGATCCTACAATGAGCAGTTCTTC. V and J are TRBV7-8 and TRBJ2-1, with D possibly matching TRBD2 (6 bases). CDR1 is SGHVS, CDR2 FQNEAQ, per germline. This CDR3 contains 15 residues. V dropped 5 bases and J dropped 1 base, with 12 bases sitting between them.

This sequence joins TRBV4-2 and TRBJ1-1; D is perhaps TRBD1 (6 bases). The CDR3 is 18 residues long. V gave up 5 bases and J gave up 0 bases, with 22 bases separating them. Germline CDR1 reads LGHNA; CDR2 reads YNFKEQ. CDR3 amino acids: CASSVQPGHPPMNTEAFF. CDR3 DNA: TGTGCCAGCAGCGTCCAACCGGGACACCCTCCCATGAACACTGAAGCTTTCTTT.

The chain carries TRBV5-6 and TRBJ2-7; TRBD1 matches at 8 bases. The V gene's germline CDR1 is SGHDT and CDR2 YYEEEE. Germline trimming cut 2 bases from V and 2 bases from J; bases unmatched to any gene: 3. This CDR3 is 14 amino acids long. CDR3 DNA sequence: TGTGCCAGCAGCTTCGGGACAGGCACCTACGAGCAGTACTTC. The encoded protein is CASSFGTGTYEQYF. The entire variable domain, with the rest obtained from reference TRBV5-6 and TRBJ2-7, is as follows: DAGVTQSPTHLIKTRGQQVTLRCSPKSGHDTVSWYQQALGQGPQFIFQYYEEEERQRGNFPDRFSGHQFPNYSSELNVNALLLGDSALYLCASSFGTGTYEQYFGPGTRLTVT.

The chain couples TRBV15 to TRBJ1-2; D is possibly TRBD1 (6 bases). The CDR3 sequence is 14 residues long. Trimming cost V 1 base and J 1 base, with 7 bases left between them. Germline assignment: CDR1 LNHNV and CDR2 YYDKDF (reference sequence). The CDR3 is CATSRVDSNYGYTF. The CDR3 DNA sequence: TGTGCCACCAGCAGAGTGGACAGTAACTATGGCTACACCTTC.

This clone was observed a single time. The chain links TRBV6-1 to TRBJ1-2; TRBD1 agrees at 7 bases. The germline V gene encodes CDR1 MNHNS and CDR2 SASEGT. The CDR3 runs to 15 residues. V was pared by 2 bases and J by 4 bases, with 7 bases of the junction left unmatched. In DNA form, the CDR3 reads TGTGCCAGCAGTGAAAATACAGGGGAATTCTATGGCTACACCTTC. This encodes CASSENTGEFYGYTF.

This rearrangement joins TRBV27 to TRBJ2-2, with 9 bases lining up with TRBD1. This CDR3 region has 16 residues. Looked up from germline, CDR1 is MNHEY and CDR2 is SMNVEV (reference sequence). Germline trimming cut 6 bases from V and 5 bases from J; bases unmatched to any gene: 10. CDR3 in amino acids: CASRSGQGLGTGELFF. CDR3 nucleotide sequence: TGTGCCAGCAGGTCGGGACAGGGTTTGGGAACCGGGGAGCTGTTTTTT.

J is TRBJ2-1 and V is TRBV6-6; TRBD2 matches 9 bases. The CDR3 has 14 amino acids. With 5 bases clipped from V and 9 bases from J, the junction kept 8 bases outside the gene matches. Germline values: CDR1 MNHNY, CDR2 SVGAGI (reference sequence). CDR3 bases: TGTGCCAGCAGTATCCTTCCTAGCGGGACTGAGCAGTTCTTC. This sequence encodes CASSILPSGTEQFF.

The sample holds one count of this clone. The chain links TRBV7-8 to TRBJ2-3; a possible D gene is TRBD2 (5 bases). Germline loops: CDR1 SGHVS, CDR2 FQNEAQ. The V and J ends lost 8 bases and 2 bases respectively, with 11 bases between them. This CDR3 has 13 residues. DNA of the CDR3: TGTGCCAGCCGGGAACGGGTCACAGATACGCAGTATTTT. Translation gives CASRERVTDTQYF.

The chain employs TRBV7-2 and TRBJ1-2; D might be TRBD1 (6 bases). Trimming pared 2 bases from V and 8 bases from J, leaving 15 bases between. From germline, CDR1 is SGHTA and CDR2 FQGNSA. The CDR3 is 14 amino acids. DNA of the CDR3: TGTGCCAGCAGCTTACCCGGACAGCCGAGCGGCTACACCTTC. Translating gives CASSLPGQPSGYTF. The complete variable domain, with remaining parts taken from reference TRBV7-2 and TRBJ1-2, reads GAGVSQSPSNKVTEKGKDVELRCDPISGHTALYWYRQSLGQGLEFLIYFQGNSAPDKSGLPSDRFSAERTGGSVSTLTIQRTQQEDSAVYLCASSLPGQPSGYTFGSGTRLTVV.

The chain employs TRBV4-1 and TRBJ1-2; 7 positions match TRBD1. The germline CDR1 and CDR2 sequences are MGHRA and YSYEKL. V dropped 1 base and J dropped 7; count of bases not matched to a gene: 9. The CDR3 contains 15 residues. The CDR3 bases are TGCGCCAGCAGCCAAGGGGAAACAGGGGTTTTTGGCTACACCTTC. Amino acid sequence: CASSQGETGVFGYTF.

J is TRBJ1-6 and V is TRBV5-6; 7 nucleotides line up with TRBD1. The CDR3 has 14 residues. In germline, CDR1 is SGHDT, CDR2 YYEEEE. Losses at the gene ends were 3 bases for V and 9 bases for J; bases not matched to a gene: 6. CDR3 loop: CASSSRQGGSPLHF. CDR3 nucleotides: TGTGCCAGCAGCTCTCGACAGGGCGGTTCACCCCTCCACTTT.

The CDR3 DNA is TGTGCCAGCAGTTTAGGGCCAGATATACAAGCTTTCTTT. Amino acids: CASSLGPDIQAFF. The chain uses TRBV12-3 or TRBV12-4 and TRBJ1-1, with D unresolved. CDR3 length equals 13 residues. Trimming pared 1 base from V and 9 bases from J, leaving 12 bases between.

V usage is TRBV3-1 (or the pseudogene TRBV3-2) and J usage is TRBJ1-1, with D unresolved. Deletions cut 3 bases from V and 1 base from J, with 6 bases between. Germline values: CDR1 LGHDT, CDR2 YNNKEL (reference sequence). The CDR3 runs 13 residues. CDR3 nucleotides: TGTGCCAGCAGCCAGTATCGGAACACTGAAGCTTTCTTT. Amino acids: CASSQYRNTEAFF.